The 24 T cell receptor beta chains below all came from one sample that was sequenced in a study of blood T cell repertoires in COVID-19. The assay was immunoSEQ multiplex PCR, and TCRdb's table has in-frame clones only and misses some. Found here are tens of thousands of clones, more than 75% of them singletons; the top ten hold roughly 15%. The sample comprised peripheral blood. The receptors originated from a woman aged 70-85 years with acute or convalescent COVID-19.

CDR3 coding DNA: TGTGCCAGCAGCTTAAGGCAGGGAGGGGGGATTGAAGCTTTCTTT. Its translation: CASSLRQGGGIEAFF. The chain couples TRBV5-6 to TRBJ1-1; TRBD1 might be the D (6 bases). Germline CDR1 is SGHDT and CDR2 is YYEEEE. Trimming removed 2 bases from V and 7 bases from J, with 18 bases in between. The length of the CDR3 is 15 residues.

This chain uses TRBV19 with TRBJ2-5; the match to TRBD2 covers 7 bases. CDR1 is LNHDA, CDR2 SQIVND, per germline (reference sequence). The CDR3 extends over 16 amino acids. V trimming: 6 bases; J trimming: 3 bases; junction bases outside the gene matches: 13. The CDR3 loop reads CASRLSGGVGKETQYF. DNA for the CDR3: TGTGCCAGTAGACTTTCGGGGGGAGTGGGAAAAGAGACCCAGTACTTC.

The V gene is TRBV10-3, the J gene TRBJ1-2; 7 bases agree with TRBD1. J gave up 2 bases and V 1 base, and 4 bases lay outside the gene matches. Germline V gene lookup returns CDR1 ENHRY and CDR2 SYGVKD. The CDR3 spans 15 residues. CDR3 in amino acids: CAISEFTDRNYGYTF. CDR3 coding DNA: TGTGCCATCAGTGAGTTCACGGACAGGAACTATGGCTACACCTTC.

V and J are TRBV19 and TRBJ1-1; D gene unclear. This CDR3 has 14 residues. Looked up from germline, CDR1 is LNHDA and CDR2 is SQIVND (reference sequence). The germline V and J ends were trimmed by 4 bases and 6 bases, with 15 bases remaining between them. CDR3 residues: CASSTQQTSPEAFF. The CDR3 nucleotides are TGTGCCAGTAGTACTCAACAGACGTCCCCTGAAGCTTTCTTT.

The chain carries TRBV7-9 and TRBJ1-6; D remains ambiguous. V lost 8 bases, J lost 6 bases, and 23 bases lay in between. From germline, CDR1 is SEHNR and CDR2 FQNEAQ (reference sequence). The CDR3 is 17 amino acids. The CDR3 DNA reads TGTGCCAGCGTTAAACGACAATCGGAACCCACTAATTCACCCCTCCACTTT. Protein: CASVKRQSEPTNSPLHF.

The chain is built from TRBV6-5 and TRBJ2-1, with TRBD2 matching 8 bases. J lost 2 bases, V lost 6 bases, and 3 bases had no gene match. The CDR3 totals 14 residues. The germline V gene encodes CDR1 MNHEY and CDR2 SVGAGI. The CDR3 is CASSSSGPYNEQFF. The CDR3 coding sequence is TGTGCCAGCAGCTCTAGCGGGCCCTACAATGAGCAGTTCTTC.

J is TRBJ2-1 and V is TRBV6-5; D uncertain. Germline V gene data show CDR1 as MNHEY and CDR2 as SVGAGI. Trimming shortened V by 8 bases and J by 4 bases, and 15 bases separated the two germline ends. The CDR3 has 14 residues. The CDR3 nucleotides read TGTGCCAGCCAGTTCCGAGGCCTATACAATGAGCAGTTCTTC. It codes for CASQFRGLYNEQFF.

The chain has TRBV7-2 and TRBJ2-3; 10 bases agree with TRBD2. CDR1 and CDR2 from the germline V gene are SGHTA and FQGNSA. J gave up 6 bases and V 1 base, and 10 bases lay outside the gene matches. The CDR3 has 17 amino acids. In DNA, the CDR3 is TGTGCCAGCAGCTTAGTGGCCAGCGGGGGGGCGGGCGATACGCAGTATTTT. It codes for CASSLVASGGAGDTQYF.

The rearrangement joins TRBV12-5 to TRBJ2-3, with 11 bases identical to TRBD2. With V trimmed by 6 bases and J by 4 bases, 3 bases remained unmatched. The CDR3 consists of 14 residues. The V gene's germline CDR1 is LGHNT and CDR2 FRNRAP. CDR3 loop: CASGLAGEADTQYF. In nucleotides, the CDR3 is TGTGCTAGTGGACTAGCGGGAGAAGCAGATACGCAGTATTTT.

The chain combines TRBV6-4 with TRBJ2-3; D is possibly TRBD2 (5 bases). There are 12 residues in the CDR3. Germline values: CDR1 MRHNA, CDR2 SNTAGT. V gave up 7 bases and J gave up 5 bases, with 10 bases separating them. The CDR3 nucleotides read TGTGCCAGCAACCGTGGAGGAGATACGCAGTATTTT. Amino acid sequence: CASNRGGDTQYF.

The chain joins TRBV3-1 (or the pseudogene TRBV3-2) to TRBJ2-3, with D possibly TRBD2 on 6 matching bases. CDR1 and CDR2 (germline): LGHDT, YNNKEL (reference sequence). CDR3 length equals 17 residues. V was shortened by 2 bases and J by 3 bases, with 18 bases between the two germline ends. This CDR3 reads CASSQSPGTGGTDTQYF. In nucleotides, the CDR3 is TGTGCCAGCAGCCAATCCCCCGGGACTGGGGGGACAGATACGCAGTATTTT.

This clone was counted a few times. The chain couples TRBV6-1 to TRBJ2-6; D gene unclear. The V end lost 3 bases, the J end lost 0 bases, and 9 bases lay between the germline ends. CDR1 is MNHNS and CDR2 is SASEGT in the germline V gene. The CDR3 consists of 16 residues. The CDR3 sequence is CASSERSTSGANVLTF. The CDR3 DNA is TGTGCCAGCAGTGAGAGATCTACCTCTGGGGCCAACGTCCTGACTTTC.

The rearrangement links TRBV7-9 to TRBJ1-2, with D tentatively TRBD1 (6 bases). Deletions cut 4 bases from V and 3 bases from J, with 12 bases between. The CDR3 sequence is 14 residues long. Germline CDR1 and CDR2: SEHNR and FQNEAQ (reference sequence). CDR3 sequence: CASSSSGADYGYTF. CDR3 in DNA: TGTGCCAGCAGCTCGTCAGGGGCTGACTATGGCTACACCTTC.

Note on this clone: Other DNA sequences within the sample encode an identical CDR3. This chain connects TRBV27 to TRBJ2-5, with TRBD1 matching over 10 bases. V lost 4 bases to trimming and J lost 5 bases; unmatched junction nucleotides: 1. The CDR3 is 13 amino acids. The germline V gene has CDR1 MNHEY and CDR2 SMNVEV (reference sequence). The CDR3 spells CASSSDRGETQYF. The CDR3 nucleotides are TGTGCCAGCAGTTCGGACAGGGGGGAGACCCAGTACTTC.

The chain has TRBV19 and TRBJ2-3, with 9 bases that match TRBD2. V trimming: 3 bases; J trimming: 4 bases; junction bases outside the gene matches: 11. CDR3 size: 17 residues. The germline V gene encodes CDR1 LNHDA and CDR2 SQIVND (reference sequence). The CDR3 here is CASSIAGGPVEADTQYF. The CDR3 DNA sequence: TGTGCCAGTAGTATCGCGGGGGGGCCGGTGGAGGCAGATACGCAGTATTTT.

This chain uses TRBV3-1 (or the pseudogene TRBV3-2) with TRBJ1-1; no firm D call. Trimming took 5 bases from V and 8 from J, leaving 12 bases between them. This CDR3 is 12 amino acids long. Germline V gene data show CDR1 as LGHDT and CDR2 as YNNKEL (reference sequence). As DNA, the CDR3 is TGTGCCAGCAGCGGCGAGGCTTCGGAAGCTTTCTTT. Translation: CASSGEASEAFF.

The rearrangement joins TRBV9 to TRBJ1-2; D might be TRBD1 (5 bases). This CDR3 spans 14 amino acids. V lost 0 bases to trimming and J lost 6 bases, with 12 bases between them. Looked up from germline, CDR1 is SGDLS and CDR2 is YYNGEE. Here the CDR3 reads CASSVGETADGYTF. The CDR3 bases are TGTGCCAGCAGCGTAGGTGAGACAGCTGATGGCTACACCTTC.

The count of this clone is one. CDR3 protein: CASSLVSQGGSGNTIYF. CDR3 in DNA: TGCGCCAGCAGCTTGGTATCACAGGGGGGATCTGGAAACACCATATATTTT. The genes are TRBV5-1 and TRBJ1-3; TRBD1 matches 8 bases. V dropped 0 bases and J dropped 1; count of bases not matched to a gene: 6. Germline CDR1 and CDR2: SGHRS and YFSETQ. The CDR3 contains 17 residues.

The chain recombines TRBV12-3 or TRBV12-4 with TRBJ2-7; possible D gene TRBD1, 6 bases. Trimming cost V 5 bases and J 4 bases, with 12 bases left between them. The CDR3 covers 13 residues. The CDR3 coding sequence is TGTGCCAGCAGTGACTCAGGGGAATACGAGCAGTACGTC. This gives the protein CASSDSGEYEQYV.

This chain uses TRBV3-1 (or the pseudogene TRBV3-2) with TRBJ2-3; 11 nucleotides line up with TRBD2. This CDR3 region has 16 residues. Germline V lookup: CDR1 LGHDT, CDR2 YNNKEL (reference sequence). V shed 4 bases and J 3 bases; nucleotides not matched to a gene: 6. CDR3 nucleotide sequence: TGTGCCAGCAGCCCGTTTAGCGGGGGGGCGACAGATACGCAGTATTTT. Translating it yields CASSPFSGGATDTQYF.

This clone was seen just once. CDR3 DNA: TGTGCCATCAGTGACCCTATTGGATGGAGCTCCTACAATGAGCAGTTCTTC. Amino acids: CAISDPIGWSSYNEQFF. This rearrangement joins TRBV10-3 to TRBJ2-1; D is undetermined. CDR1 and CDR2 (germline): ENHRY, SYGVKD. The CDR3 extends over 17 amino acids. V lost 3 bases to trimming and J lost 0 bases, with 15 bases between them.

The chain combines TRBV18 with TRBJ2-1, with 16 bases identical to TRBD2. Germline V gene sequence: CDR1 KGHSH, CDR2 LQKENI. The CDR3 is 17 amino acids. Trimming cost V 2 bases and J 8 bases; bases outside gene matches: 6. The CDR3 DNA reads TGTGCCAGCTCACCATCCGGGACTAGCGGGAGGGCGCATGAGCAGTTCTTC. It translates to CASSPSGTSGRAHEQFF.

This clone has only a few counts. The chain combines TRBV16 with TRBJ1-5; D not resolved. Trimming pared 3 bases from V and 7 bases from J, leaving 4 bases between. The length of the CDR3 is 11 residues. Germline lookup yields CDR1 KGHSY and CDR2 FQNENV. Written as DNA, the CDR3 is TGTGCCAGCAGCCAGGGCCAGCCCCAGCATTTT. This encodes CASSQGQPQHF.

The chain uses TRBV7-2 and TRBJ1-2; possible D gene TRBD1, 6 bases. This CDR3 region has 13 residues. V dropped 1 base and J dropped 6 bases, with 9 bases sitting between them. The V gene's germline CDR1 is SGHTA and CDR2 FQGNSA. The CDR3 protein is CASSLVQGNGYTF. The CDR3 nucleotides read TGTGCCAGCAGCTTAGTACAGGGAAATGGCTACACCTTC.